Presented here are 7 T cell receptor beta chains from one specimen sequenced in a study of T-cell reconstitution after alpha-beta-depleted transplantation in children. Unique molecular identifiers were incorporated during preparation of the TCRbeta library. TCRdb itself ran the PCR reads through MiXCR, one entry per CDR3 protein. The table includes approximately 490,000 distinct CDR3 sequences, approximately 10% detected once. The input for sequencing was PBMCs, taken before TCRalphabeta/CD19-depleted stem cell transplant. These receptors all come from a child aged 2 to 10 with inherited bone marrow failure, due to receive a stem cell transplant.

Details on this clonotype: One junction end disagrees with the germline gene, perhaps due to a read error. The V call is TRBV11-2, the J call TRBJ2-7; TRBD2 agrees at 13 bases. Germline values: CDR1 SGHAT, CDR2 FQNNGV. This CDR3 spans 15 amino acids. CDR3 amino acids: CAGSQGLAGEYEQYF. The CDR3 nucleotides are TGTGCCGGCAGCCAAGGACTAGCGGGGGAATACGAGCAGTACTTC.

This clonotype came up many times. The chain has TRBV27 and TRBJ1-2; 7 positions match TRBD1. CDR1 is MNHEY, CDR2 SMNVEV, per germline (reference sequence). This CDR3 is 13 amino acids long. V lost 4 bases, J lost 6 bases, and 5 bases stayed unmatched. CDR3 amino acids: CASSSTGPDGYTF. The CDR3 DNA reads as TGTGCCAGCAGTTCGACAGGGCCGGATGGCTACACCTTC.

Many counts were recorded for this clonotype. J is TRBJ2-2 and V is TRBV12-3 or TRBV12-4, with a tentative D call TRBD1 (5 bases). V shed 4 bases and J shed 8 bases, with 17 bases lying between them. The CDR3 runs to 15 residues. The CDR3 reads CASSSARAPAGELFF. The DNA of the CDR3 is TGTGCCAGCAGTTCGGCCAGGGCCCCTGCGGGGGAGCTGTTTTTT.

This clonotype came up many times. The V call is TRBV21-1, the J call TRBJ2-1; the table's D gene call, TRBD1, was not cross checked with the DNA. TRBV21-1 is listed as a pseudogene. CDR3 length: 15 residues. This CDR3 reads CASSSRQESLNEQFF. CDR3 in DNA: TGTGCCAGCAGCTCCCGACAGGAATCCCTCAATGAGCAGTTCTTC.

This clonotype was counted ten times or more. The CDR3 loop is CASSAQMNTEAFF. The CDR3 DNA follows: TGTGCCAGCAGTGCTCAGATGAACACTGAAGCTTTCTTT. This rearrangement joins TRBV25-1 to TRBJ1-1; D call uncertain. Germline V gives CDR1 MGHDK, CDR2 SYGVNS. Deletions cut 4 bases from V and 0 bases from J, with 6 bases between. This CDR3 is built from 13 residues.

This clonotype has at least ten counts. The chain links TRBV27 to TRBJ2-5; possibly TRBD1 or TRBD2 for D (6 bases each). The germline V gene has CDR1 MNHEY and CDR2 SMNVEV (reference sequence). V lost 5 bases and J lost 3, with 16 bases in between. The CDR3 has 15 residues. This CDR3 reads CASSGGRGGKETQYF. CDR3 DNA sequence: TGTGCCAGCAGTGGAGGACGAGGGGGGAAAGAGACCCAGTACTTC.

This clonotype came up many times. V is TRBV15 and J is TRBJ2-7; TRBD1 agrees at 9 bases. V lost 0 bases, J lost 3 bases, and 6 bases stayed unmatched. The CDR3 has 16 amino acids. Germline V gene sequence: CDR1 LNHNV, CDR2 YYDKDF (reference sequence). The chain's CDR3 is CATSRDLGQGNYEQYF. CDR3 sequence (DNA): TGTGCCACCAGCAGAGATTTGGGACAGGGCAACTACGAGCAGTACTTC.